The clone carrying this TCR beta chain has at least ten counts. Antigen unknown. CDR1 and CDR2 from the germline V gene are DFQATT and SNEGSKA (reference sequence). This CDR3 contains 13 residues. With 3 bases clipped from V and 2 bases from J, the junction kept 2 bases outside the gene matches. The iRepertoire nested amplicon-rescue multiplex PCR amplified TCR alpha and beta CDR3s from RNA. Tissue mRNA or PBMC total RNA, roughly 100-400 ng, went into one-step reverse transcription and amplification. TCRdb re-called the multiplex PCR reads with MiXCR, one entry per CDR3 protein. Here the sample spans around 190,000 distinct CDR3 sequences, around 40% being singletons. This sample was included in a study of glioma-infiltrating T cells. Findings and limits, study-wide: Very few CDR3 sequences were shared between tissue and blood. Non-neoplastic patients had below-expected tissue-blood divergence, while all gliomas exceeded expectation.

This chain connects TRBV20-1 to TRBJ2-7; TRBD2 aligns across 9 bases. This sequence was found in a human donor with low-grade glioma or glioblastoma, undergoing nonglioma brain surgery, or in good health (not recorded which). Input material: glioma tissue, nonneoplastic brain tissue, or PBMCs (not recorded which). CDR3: CSARIAGAYEQYF. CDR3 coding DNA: TGCAGTGCTAGGATAGCGGGAGCCTACGAGCAGTACTTC.